These T cell receptor beta chains were read from a single sample in a study of identical twins. TCRdb redid the calling of the 5' RACE reads with MiXCR, one entry per CDR3 protein. The repertoire has fewer than 500,000 distinct CDR3 sequences, roughly 13% of them found once; the top ten carry 0.98%. This sample was shared with a second study, whose subject was yellow fever vaccine responses in identical twins.

Source material: CD4+ T cells sorted from blood. Receptor source: a woman between 18 and 29 years old in good health. CDR3s include the opening cysteine and the closing phenylalanine or tryptophan. The order of the fields is D gene, V gene, J gene, clone size, CDR3 DNA, CDR3 protein. The D gene is left open where the match is weak. The size of a clone is reported for some rows only, either as once, few or many, or as a class for expanded clones.

d_gene: TRBD1; v_gene: TRBV5-1; j_gene: TRBJ1-2; abundance: -; CDR3nt: TGCGCCAGCAGCAAACGGGACAGCTATAACTATGGCTACACCTTC; CDR3aa: CASSKRDSYNYGYTF
d_gene: -; v_gene: TRBV20-1; j_gene: TRBJ2-3; abundance: many; CDR3nt: TGCAGTGCCGGACCGTCAGATACGCAGTATTTT; CDR3aa: CSAGPSDTQYF
d_gene: TRBD1; v_gene: TRBV7-2; j_gene: TRBJ1-2; abundance: -; CDR3nt: TGTGCCAGCAGAGGGGGCGCGAGGGATGGCTACACCTTC; CDR3aa: CASRGGARDGYTF
d_gene: TRBD2; v_gene: TRBV20-1; j_gene: TRBJ2-1; abundance: few; CDR3nt: TGCAGTGCTATAAGGGACTACAAGCCCGGCTATGAGCAGTTCTTC; CDR3aa: CSAIRDYKPGYEQFF
d_gene: -; v_gene: TRBV7-2; j_gene: TRBJ2-7; abundance: many; CDR3nt: TGTGCCAGCAGCTTACCCAGCTCCTACGAGCAGTACTTC; CDR3aa: CASSLPSSYEQYF
d_gene: -; v_gene: TRBV10-3; j_gene: TRBJ1-5; abundance: few; CDR3nt: TGTGCCATCAGCAGCCCGAATCAGCCCCAGCATTTT; CDR3aa: CAISSPNQPQHF
d_gene: TRBD1; v_gene: TRBV6-1; j_gene: TRBJ2-3; abundance: -; CDR3nt: TGTGCCAGCAGTCAGGGGGCTTGGGGCACAGATACGCAGTATTTT; CDR3aa: CASSQGAWGTDTQYF
d_gene: -; v_gene: TRBV6-1; j_gene: TRBJ2-3; abundance: few; CDR3nt: TGTGCCACCGCCTGGAGAGGTCCAACAGATACGCAGTATTTT; CDR3aa: CATAWRGPTDTQYF
d_gene: -; v_gene: TRBV7-2; j_gene: TRBJ2-3; abundance: -; CDR3nt: TGTGCCACCTCACAGACTTTGGCGGATACGCAGTATTTT; CDR3aa: CATSQTLADTQYF
d_gene: -; v_gene: TRBV6-1; j_gene: TRBJ1-5; abundance: -; CDR3nt: TGTGCCAGCATGAAGAGATTCGAGAGCAATCAGCCCCAGCATTTT; CDR3aa: CASMKRFESNQPQHF
d_gene: -; v_gene: TRBV7-6; j_gene: TRBJ2-7; abundance: -; CDR3nt: TGTGCCAGCAGCCCCGCGTTAGCCTACGAGCAGTACTTC; CDR3aa: CASSPALAYEQYF
d_gene: TRBD2; v_gene: TRBV11-2; j_gene: TRBJ2-1; abundance: -; CDR3nt: TGTGCCAGCAGCTTAATGATTTCCTCCGGGGGGTCCTACAATGAGCAGTTCTTC; CDR3aa: CASSLMISSGGSYNEQFF
d_gene: -; v_gene: TRBV3-1; j_gene: TRBJ2-7; abundance: few; CDR3nt: TGTGCCAGCAGACTAAGTGGGTCCTACGAGCAGTACTTC; CDR3aa: CASRLSGSYEQYF
d_gene: TRBD2; v_gene: TRBV12-3/TRBV12-4; j_gene: TRBJ2-3; abundance: few; CDR3nt: TGTGCCAGCAGCCCTCTCCTAGCGGGGGGGCCGGCAGATACGCAGTATTTT; CDR3aa: CASSPLLAGGPADTQYF
d_gene: TRBD1; v_gene: TRBV29-1; j_gene: TRBJ1-5; abundance: -; CDR3nt: TGCAGCGCAACAGGGGGCCCCAATCAGCCCCAGCATTTT; CDR3aa: CSATGGPNQPQHF
d_gene: -; v_gene: TRBV19; j_gene: TRBJ2-1; abundance: many; CDR3nt: TGTGCCAGTAGTATCAGTCCCCGACGGAATGAGCAGTTCTTC; CDR3aa: CASSISPRRNEQFF
d_gene: -; v_gene: TRBV9; j_gene: TRBJ2-4; abundance: -; CDR3nt: TGTGCCAGCAGCGTACAATCAGGGGACATTCAGTACTTC; CDR3aa: CASSVQSGDIQYF
d_gene: TRBD2; v_gene: TRBV20-1; j_gene: TRBJ2-7; abundance: -; CDR3nt: TGCTGTGCTAGACAACCCGGGACTAGCGGGACGACCTACGAGCAGTACTTC; CDR3aa: CCARQPGTSGTTYEQYF
d_gene: TRBD2; v_gene: TRBV29-1; j_gene: TRBJ2-3; abundance: few; CDR3nt: TGCAGCGCGGCGAGGGGTACTAGCGCCACAGATACGCAGTATTTT; CDR3aa: CSAARGTSATDTQYF
d_gene: -; v_gene: TRBV27; j_gene: TRBJ1-5; abundance: -; CDR3nt: TGTGCCAGCAGTTTATCCCAGGGGAATCAGCCCCAGCATTTT; CDR3aa: CASSLSQGNQPQHF
d_gene: -; v_gene: TRBV23-1; j_gene: TRBJ2-1; abundance: -; CDR3nt: TGCGCCAGCAGGGAAGCCCCCAACCCAGGGGGCGCGGCGGGAGGCTCCTACAATGAGCAGTTCTTC; CDR3aa: CASREAPNPGGAAGGSYNEQFF
d_gene: -; v_gene: TRBV2; j_gene: TRBJ2-2; abundance: -; CDR3nt: TGTGCCAGCAGCGGCCTAGTGATCGGGGAGCTGTTTTTT; CDR3aa: CASSGLVIGELFF
d_gene: -; v_gene: TRBV2; j_gene: TRBJ2-7; abundance: -; CDR3nt: TGTGCCAGCAGTGACTGGCCGGGAAACTACGAGCAGTACTTC; CDR3aa: CASSDWPGNYEQYF
d_gene: TRBD1; v_gene: TRBV29-1; j_gene: TRBJ2-1; abundance: many; CDR3nt: TGCAGCGCTCAGACAGGGAATGTAGGCAATGAGCAGTTCTTC; CDR3aa: CSAQTGNVGNEQFF
d_gene: TRBD2; v_gene: TRBV4-2; j_gene: TRBJ2-1; abundance: few; CDR3nt: TGTGCCAGCAGCGGGAAGCGGGGGGGCTCCTACAATGAGCAGTTCTTC; CDR3aa: CASSGKRGGSYNEQFF
d_gene: TRBD1; v_gene: TRBV12-3/TRBV12-4; j_gene: TRBJ1-5; abundance: -; CDR3nt: TGTTCCAGCAGCAGGGGACAGGGAAGCTATCAGCCCCAGCATTTT; CDR3aa: CSSSRGQGSYQPQHF
d_gene: TRBD2; v_gene: TRBV12-3/TRBV12-4; j_gene: TRBJ2-5; abundance: many; CDR3nt: TGTGCCAGCAGTTTGGCTAGCGGGATGCGGGAGACCCAGTACTTC; CDR3aa: CASSLASGMRETQYF
d_gene: TRBD1; v_gene: TRBV6-1; j_gene: TRBJ2-2; abundance: few; CDR3nt: TGTGCCAGCAGGCGCCCGGGACAGGGGGCGAACACCGGGGAGCTGTTTTTT; CDR3aa: CASRRPGQGANTGELFF
d_gene: TRBD1; v_gene: TRBV11-2; j_gene: TRBJ2-3; abundance: -; CDR3nt: TGTGCCAGCAGCTTAGACGACAGGGGATCGCAGTATTTT; CDR3aa: CASSLDDRGSQYF
d_gene: TRBD2; v_gene: TRBV5-1; j_gene: TRBJ2-1; abundance: many; CDR3nt: TGCGCCAGCAGGAGCGGGAGTAGAATTGAGCAGTTCTTC; CDR3aa: CASRSGSRIEQFF
d_gene: -; v_gene: TRBV7-6; j_gene: TRBJ2-2; abundance: -; CDR3nt: TGTGCCAGCAGCTTCGGGGAGCCGGGCGGGGAGCTGTTTTTT; CDR3aa: CASSFGEPGGELFF
d_gene: -; v_gene: TRBV7-8; j_gene: TRBJ2-1; abundance: -; CDR3nt: TGTGCCAGCAGCTCCCGGGACCTCGACAATGAGCAGTTCTTC; CDR3aa: CASSSRDLDNEQFF
d_gene: TRBD1; v_gene: TRBV12-3/TRBV12-4; j_gene: TRBJ1-1; abundance: -; CDR3nt: TGTGCCAGCAGTCCCAGCCGGGACAGCGTGATGAACACTGAAGCTTTCTTT; CDR3aa: CASSPSRDSVMNTEAFF
d_gene: -; v_gene: TRBV3-1; j_gene: TRBJ2-5; abundance: -; CDR3nt: TGTGCCAGCAGCCCGCAGGCCCAAAGGTCCCAGTACTTC; CDR3aa: CASSPQAQRSQYF
d_gene: -; v_gene: TRBV5-5; j_gene: TRBJ2-7; abundance: few; CDR3nt: TGTGCCAGCAGCTTCGGGCAACTCTCGGCCGAGCAGTACTTC; CDR3aa: CASSFGQLSAEQYF
d_gene: -; v_gene: TRBV7-4; j_gene: TRBJ2-6; abundance: once; CDR3nt: TGTGCCTGCAGCTTAAAGGGCTCACAGGGTGGCTCTGGGGCCAACGTCCTGACTTTC; CDR3aa: CACSLKGSQGGSGANVLTF
d_gene: -; v_gene: TRBV25-1; j_gene: TRBJ2-3; abundance: few; CDR3nt: TGTGCCAGCAGTGAAGGGTTACCCCCCGGCACAGATACGCAGTATTTT; CDR3aa: CASSEGLPPGTDTQYF
d_gene: -; v_gene: TRBV20-1; j_gene: TRBJ2-1; abundance: -; CDR3nt: TGCAGTGCTGTAAGGACCCTGGGCAATGAGCAGTTCTTC; CDR3aa: CSAVRTLGNEQFF
d_gene: -; v_gene: TRBV7-3; j_gene: TRBJ1-1; abundance: -; CDR3nt: TGTGCCAGCAGCTTATTGCCGAACACTGAAGCTTTCTTT; CDR3aa: CASSLLPNTEAFF
d_gene: TRBD1; v_gene: TRBV18; j_gene: TRBJ1-1; abundance: few; CDR3nt: TGTGCCAGCTCACGACAGGGGATAAACATGAACACTGAAGCTTTCTTT; CDR3aa: CASSRQGINMNTEAFF
d_gene: -; v_gene: TRBV6-5; j_gene: TRBJ1-2; abundance: few; CDR3nt: TGTGCCAGCAGTTACGGCAGTATCAATCGAGGCTACACCTTC; CDR3aa: CASSYGSINRGYTF
d_gene: -; v_gene: TRBV7-9; j_gene: TRBJ2-5; abundance: -; CDR3nt: TGTGCCAGCAGCTTAGGGACTTACGAGGCCCAAGAGACCCAGTACTTC; CDR3aa: CASSLGTYEAQETQYF
d_gene: TRBD1; v_gene: TRBV5-1; j_gene: TRBJ1-4; abundance: few; CDR3nt: TGCGCCAGCAGCTTGACAGGGGCTGAGGGCGAAAAACTGTTTTTT; CDR3aa: CASSLTGAEGEKLFF
d_gene: TRBD1; v_gene: TRBV29-1; j_gene: TRBJ2-1; abundance: -; CDR3nt: TGCAGCGTTGTCACCCCGGGACAGGGACACAATGAGCAGTTCTTC; CDR3aa: CSVVTPGQGHNEQFF
d_gene: TRBD2; v_gene: TRBV29-1; j_gene: TRBJ2-3; abundance: -; CDR3nt: TGCAGCGTTCTGGCGGGGGGCACAGATACGCAGTATTTT; CDR3aa: CSVLAGGTDTQYF